This T cell receptor beta chain was obtained from a study of T-cell reconstitution after alpha-beta-depleted transplantation in children. Germline CDR1 is SQVTM and CDR2 is ANQGSEA. V gave up 4 bases and J gave up 1 base, with 16 bases separating them. This CDR3 is built from 15 residues. Unique molecular identifiers featured in how the TCRbeta library was prepared. TCRdb re-called the PCR reads through MiXCR, storing one row per CDR3 protein. The table lists almost 400,000 distinct CDR3 sequences, roughly 20% of them singletons. The table lists this clonotype with a few counts. Sequences were derived from PBMCs from the stem cell graft donor, sampled from the stem cell graft. The source is a human donor who donated a stem cell graft to a child with acute myeloid leukemia. The V call is TRBV29-1, the J call TRBJ1-2, with D unresolved. This chain's CDR3 is CSVVGRAHLNYGYTF. The CDR3 region has the DNA TGCAGCGTTGTGGGGAGAGCGCATCTTAACTATGGCTACACCTTC.